The next 26 T cell receptor beta chains were all read from a single sample in a study of technical replicates of blood from a handful of donors. Here immunoSEQ multiplex PCR was the method, and the copy in TCRdb shows in-frame clones only, minus some. The sample contains roughly 100,000 clones, about 95% of which appear only once. Specimen: T cells isolated from PBMCs. Receptors originate from a human donor in good health.

With regard to this clone: Distinct nucleotide sequences in the sample also encode this CDR3. CDR3 sequence (DNA): TGCGCCAGCAGCCTCGACAGCTATGGCTACACCTTC. As protein: CASSLDSYGYTF. The chain is built from TRBV5-1 and TRBJ1-2; a possible D gene is TRBD1 (5 bases). From germline, CDR1 is SGHRS and CDR2 YFSETQ. The CDR3 has 12 amino acids. Trimming pared 4 bases from V and 4 bases from J, leaving 8 bases between.

This sequence joins TRBV19 and TRBJ2-1; 9 bases map to TRBD1. There are 14 residues in the CDR3. V trimming: 9 bases; J trimming: 2 bases; junction bases outside the gene matches: 5. CDR1 and CDR2 (germline): LNHDA, SQIVND (reference sequence). The CDR3 region is CASHDRGAYNEQFF. The CDR3 region has the DNA TGTGCCAGCCATGACAGGGGGGCCTACAATGAGCAGTTCTTC.

The V and J genes are TRBV5-1 and TRBJ2-3; 8 bases agree with TRBD2. This CDR3 has 18 amino acids. In germline, CDR1 is SGHRS, CDR2 YFSETQ. Trimming took 0 bases from V and 3 from J; bases not matched to a gene: 12. CDR3 DNA sequence: TGCGCCAGCAGCTTGGTTCGGGAGGGTCCCTGGGGTACAGATACGCAGTATTTT. Translation: CASSLVREGPWGTDTQYF.

This chain links TRBV15 with TRBJ2-3; the match to TRBD1 covers 7 bases. CDR1 is LNHNV, CDR2 YYDKDF, per germline (reference sequence). The V gene end was trimmed by 4 bases and the J gene end by 5 bases; junction bases not matched to a gene: 12. The CDR3 loop spans 16 amino acids. The CDR3 here is CATSITGQSMEDTQYF. The CDR3 DNA sequence: TGTGCCACCAGCATAACGGGACAGAGTATGGAAGATACGCAGTATTTT.

The chain combines TRBV2 with TRBJ2-7; 10 positions agree with TRBD2. The trim removed 6 bases at V and 3 bases at J, leaving 11 bases unmatched. This CDR3 has 16 residues. Germline-derived CDR1 and CDR2 are SNHLY and FYNNEI. In DNA form, the CDR3 reads TGTGCCAGCAGCGCGACCGGGACTAGCGTATACTACGAGCAGTACTTC. Its protein product is CASSATGTSVYYEQYF.

This chain uses TRBV5-5 with TRBJ1-1; D is ambiguous. Germline lookup yields CDR1 SGHKS and CDR2 YYEKEE (reference sequence). Trimming stripped 1 base from V and 3 bases from J, with 7 bases between. This CDR3 contains 13 residues. CDR3 amino acids: CASSLRRDTEAFF. The CDR3 region has the DNA TGTGCCAGCAGCTTGAGAAGAGACACTGAAGCTTTCTTT.

The genes are TRBV6-6 and TRBJ1-4; no clear D. Germline CDR1 and CDR2: MNHNY and SVGAGI (reference sequence). Between the trimmed V and J ends, which lost 3 bases and 4 bases, there was a span of 12 bases. The CDR3 is made up of 15 amino acids. The CDR3 DNA sequence: TGTGCCAGCAGTTATCTTGGTTCCTATAATGAAAAACTGTTTTTT. Amino acid sequence: CASSYLGSYNEKLFF.

The V gene is TRBV30, the J gene TRBJ2-1; 10 bases are shared with TRBD2. Trimming removed 4 bases from V and 9 bases from J; junction bases left unmatched: 6. Germline V gives CDR1 GTSNPN, CDR2 SVGIG (reference sequence). CDR3 length: 13 amino acids. The CDR3 coding sequence is TGTGCCTGGATAAGCGGGAGGGCCATTGAGCAGTTCTTC. Protein: CAWISGRAIEQFF.

The gene calls are TRBV5-1 and TRBJ2-7, with D perhaps matching TRBD2 (6 bases). Germline V gives CDR1 SGHRS, CDR2 YFSETQ. This CDR3 has 14 residues. The V gene lost 4 bases and the J gene lost 2 bases, with 13 bases spanning the gap. The CDR3 loop is CASSRGLFTYEQYF. CDR3 bases: TGCGCCAGCAGCCGGGGACTCTTTACCTACGAGCAGTACTTC.

This chain joins TRBV7-9 and TRBJ2-1; tentative D call: TRBD1 (5 bases). Germline lookup yields CDR1 SEHNR and CDR2 FQNEAQ (reference sequence). CDR3 length: 14 residues. Between the trimmed V and J ends, which lost 7 bases and 5 bases, there was a span of 15 bases. CDR3 in DNA: TGTGCCAGCACCGAGGTAGGGGTAAACAATGAGCAGTTCTTC. Its protein product is CASTEVGVNNEQFF. Supplemented by reference TRBV7-9 and TRBJ2-1, the full variable domain reads DTGVSQNPRHKITKRGQNVTFRCDPISEHNRLYWYRQTLGQGPEFLTYFQNEAQLEKSRLLSDRFSAERPKGSFSTLEIQRTEQGDSAMYLCASTEVGVNNEQFFGPGTRLTVL.

The rearrangement joins TRBV7-3 to TRBJ2-5, with 9 bases matching TRBD2. Germline trimming cut 3 bases from V and 5 bases from J; bases unmatched to any gene: 4. Germline values: CDR1 SGHTA, CDR2 FQGTGA. The CDR3 is 14 residues long. CDR3 DNA sequence: TGTGCCAGCAGCTTGGCGGGAGGGATTGAGACCCAGTACTTC. Protein product: CASSLAGGIETQYF.

This chain connects TRBV19 to TRBJ2-1; 9 bases map to TRBD2. The CDR3 runs to 14 residues. Germline V lookup: CDR1 LNHDA, CDR2 SQIVND (reference sequence). V lost 1 base to trimming and J lost 7 bases; unmatched junction nucleotides: 2. CDR3 protein: CASSIGREGNEQFF. The CDR3 DNA follows: TGTGCCAGTAGTATAGGGCGGGAGGGGAATGAGCAGTTCTTC.

The chain is built from TRBV7-8 and TRBJ2-7; TRBD1 might be the D (7 bases). Per the germline V gene, CDR1 is SGHVS and CDR2 is FQNEAQ. V lost 5 bases, J lost 4 bases, and 9 bases lay in between. CDR3 size: 12 residues. CDR3 loop: CASSPGGYEQYF. The CDR3 coding sequence is TGTGCCAGCAGCCCAGGGGGGTACGAGCAGTACTTC. The variable domain in full, with the rest retrieved from reference TRBV7-8 and TRBJ2-7, is GAGVSQSPRYKVAKRGQDVALRCDPISGHVSLFWYQQALGQGPEFLTYFQNEAQLDKSGLPSDRFFAERPEGSVSTLKIQRTQQEDSAVYLCASSPGGYEQYFGPGTRLTVT.

This chain links TRBV11-2 with TRBJ2-7; D gene uncertain. Germline V gene sequence: CDR1 SGHAT, CDR2 FQNNGV. The CDR3 is 13 amino acids. V dropped 2 bases and J dropped 4 bases, with 9 bases sitting between them. The DNA for the CDR3 is TGTGCCAGCAGCTTAAACAGAGTTTACGAGCAGTACTTC. Protein: CASSLNRVYEQYF.

The J gene is TRBJ2-3, the V gene TRBV19; the match to TRBD1 covers 12 bases. Germline V CDR1 and CDR2: LNHDA, SQIVND (reference sequence). V lost 5 bases to trimming and J lost 5 bases; unmatched junction nucleotides: 14. This CDR3 has 18 residues. The CDR3 bases are TGTGCCAGTAGTCTCTCGTCGCCGGGACAGGGGGCAGGAGATACGCAGTATTTT. Translation gives CASSLSSPGQGAGDTQYF.

The rearrangement links TRBV9 to TRBJ2-5; tentatively, D is TRBD2 (5 bases). The V gene lost 2 bases and the J gene lost 5 bases, with 13 bases spanning the gap. Germline V CDR1 and CDR2: SGDLS, YYNGEE. CDR3 length equals 14 residues. The CDR3 coding sequence is TGTGCCAGCAGCGTCGGTGGGAGTAGGGAGACCCAGTACTTC. Amino acids: CASSVGGSRETQYF.

The genes are TRBV9 and TRBJ2-7; 8 bases align to TRBD1. J lost 5 bases, V lost 4 bases, and 5 bases had no gene match. Germline V gene data show CDR1 as SGDLS and CDR2 as YYNGEE. The CDR3 runs 13 residues. Written as DNA, the CDR3 is TGTGCCAGCAGCCTGAGGACAGGGAACGAGCAGTACTTC. It yields the protein CASSLRTGNEQYF.

The rearrangement uses TRBV30 and TRBJ1-5, with TRBD1 matching over 8 bases. CDR3 length equals 15 residues. Per the germline V gene, CDR1 is GTSNPN and CDR2 is SVGIG (reference sequence). With V trimmed by 5 bases and J by 7 bases, 13 bases remained unmatched. CDR3 coding DNA: TGTGCCTGGGACGGACAGGGTTTAGTTTTGCAGCCCCAGCATTTT. Its protein is CAWDGQGLVLQPQHF.

The chain recombines TRBV15 with TRBJ1-5; 7 nucleotides align to TRBD1. The CDR3 sequence is 16 residues long. Germline CDR1 LNHNV, CDR2 YYDKDF (reference sequence). With V trimmed by 3 bases and J by 0 bases, 5 bases remained unmatched. CDR3 DNA sequence: TGTGCCACCAGCAGCGGGGACAGCTATAGCAATCAGCCCCAGCATTTT. This sequence encodes CATSSGDSYSNQPQHF.

The genes are TRBV13 and TRBJ1-2; no definite D call. V dropped 0 bases and J dropped 3 bases, with 14 bases sitting between them. Germline CDR1 is PRHDT and CDR2 is FYEKMQ (reference sequence). CDR3 length equals 16 residues. The CDR3 loop is CASSLGGGPEDYGYTF. DNA of the CDR3: TGTGCCAGCAGCTTAGGTGGCGGGCCAGAGGACTATGGCTACACCTTC.

The V call is TRBV27, the J call TRBJ2-7, with 12 bases identical to TRBD1. The CDR3 runs 15 residues. Germline CDR1 is MNHEY and CDR2 is SMNVEV (reference sequence). J gave up 5 bases and V 4 bases, and 6 bases lay outside the gene matches. CDR3 residues: CASSYAGQGAHEQYF. In DNA form, the CDR3 reads TGTGCCAGCAGTTACGCGGGACAGGGGGCGCACGAGCAGTACTTC.

The V call is TRBV7-8, the J call TRBJ2-7; 11 bases match TRBD2. Germline CDR1 is SGHVS and CDR2 is FQNEAQ. Trimming cost V 6 bases and J 3 bases; bases outside gene matches: 7. The CDR3 is 15 amino acids. CDR3 bases: TGTGCCAGCAGAGTGACTAGCGGGGCGTACTACGAGCAGTACTTC. Amino acid sequence: CASRVTSGAYYEQYF.

This chain links TRBV4-2 with TRBJ2-1; TRBD1 aligns across 9 bases. Germline CDR1 reads LGHNA; CDR2 reads YNFKEQ. This CDR3 contains 16 residues. J gave up 2 bases and V 4 bases, and 6 bases lay outside the gene matches. CDR3 sequence (DNA): TGTGCCAGCAGCCTTCGGGACAGGGATGCCTACAATGAGCAGTTCTTC. This translates into CASSLRDRDAYNEQFF.

This sequence joins TRBV6-5 and TRBJ1-2; 8 bases line up with TRBD1. This CDR3 region has 13 residues. Germline CDR1 reads MNHEY; CDR2 reads SVGAGI. CDR3 sequence (DNA): TGTGCTACCATGTCGAACAGGGGGGATGGCTACACCTTC. Amino acid sequence: CATMSNRGDGYTF.

The rearrangement uses TRBV28 and TRBJ1-1; no firm D call. Germline assignment: CDR1 MDHEN and CDR2 SYDVKM. CDR3 size: 14 residues. Trimming took 7 bases from V and 4 from J, leaving 16 bases between them. Here the CDR3 reads CASTRTEEITEAFF. Here the CDR3 DNA reads TGTGCCAGCACCCGAACCGAGGAAATCACTGAAGCTTTCTTT.

This clone appeared a single time. This chain joins TRBV11-1 and TRBJ2-7; 9 bases line up with TRBD2. Germline V gene data show CDR1 as SGHAT and CDR2 as FQDESV (reference sequence). J gave up 0 bases and V 1 base, and 4 bases lay outside the gene matches. This CDR3 contains 16 residues. CDR3 loop: CASSLGTSASSYEQYF. The DNA of the CDR3 is TGTGCCAGCAGCTTAGGGACTAGCGCAAGCTCCTACGAGCAGTACTTC.